This passage covers 2 T cell receptor beta chains from one sample sequenced in a study of regulatory T cells in long-lasting Graves disease (dated by TCRdb to about 2021). The label giving this sample's time point can be read as: persistent/refractory GD, antithyroid drugs over 5 years with positive TRAb. RNA was extracted from PBMCs in TRIzol for both TCR sequencing and RNA sequencing. Receptor amplification or capture employed multiplex PCR. The listed sequencing device is Illumina HiSeq 4000. TCR beta libraries were built with iRepertoire HTBI primers and Arm-PCR amplification of CDR3 regions. TCRdb reworked the public reads: Q25 trimming with fastp, MiXCR clone assembly, productive beta chains retained. Identical CDR3 proteins give one entry, which carries the most common genes and DNA. The sample records about 340,000 distinct CDR3 sequences, about 19% of which are singletons. 25% to 35% of the sample is held by the ten biggest clonotypes.

Sequenced here: peripheral blood mononuclear cells (PBMCs), sampled when the disease was refractory, from a patient treated with antithyroid drugs. The receptors stem from a female donor with Graves disease.

This clonotype was detected ten times or more. The V gene is TRBV13, the J gene TRBJ1-4, with TRBD1 matching 11 bases. This CDR3 has 14 amino acids. Per the germline V gene, CDR1 is PRHDT and CDR2 is FYEKMQ (reference sequence). V shed 3 bases, J shed 10 bases, and the junction held 4 bases outside the gene matches. CDR3 region: CASSFGQGARKLFF. Written as DNA, the CDR3 is TGTGCCAGCAGCTTCGGACAGGGGGCCCGAAAACTGTTTTTT.

This clonotype has just a few counts. The chain joins TRBV6-1 to TRBJ2-7, with D unclear. This CDR3 spans 15 amino acids. Germline lookup yields CDR1 MNHNS and CDR2 SASEGT. V was shortened by 1 base and J by 4 bases, with 14 bases between the two germline ends. CDR3 sequence (DNA): TGTGCCAGCAGTGAAGGTGGAAACGGATTATACGAGCAGTACTTC. Translating it yields CASSEGGNGLYEQYF.